The clone carrying this TCR beta chain has only a few counts. Its target is unknown. The data stem from a study of blood T cells in healthy people across ages. General study points: The fall in TCR beta diversity per million T cells was roughly linear with age.

For the second PCR, which ran for 7 to 11 cycles, a sample-barcoded 5' primer and a J-beta primer mix were used. TCRdb reanalysed the 5' RACE reads using MiXCR and keeps one entry per CDR3 protein. Among some 780,000 distinct CDR3 sequences listed, approximately 53% were seen once. Trimming at V came to 7 bases and at J to 7 bases, leaving 7 bases not matched to a gene. There are 14 residues in the CDR3. Germline values: CDR1 SEHNR, CDR2 FQNEAQ (reference sequence). The V and J genes are TRBV7-9 and TRBJ2-1; 10 bases map to TRBD2. The sequence came from a man in his forties in good health. The specimen was blood. DNA for the CDR3: TGTGCCAGCATACTAGCGGGGTTTGGGAATGAGCAGTTCTTC. This sequence encodes CASILAGFGNEQFF.